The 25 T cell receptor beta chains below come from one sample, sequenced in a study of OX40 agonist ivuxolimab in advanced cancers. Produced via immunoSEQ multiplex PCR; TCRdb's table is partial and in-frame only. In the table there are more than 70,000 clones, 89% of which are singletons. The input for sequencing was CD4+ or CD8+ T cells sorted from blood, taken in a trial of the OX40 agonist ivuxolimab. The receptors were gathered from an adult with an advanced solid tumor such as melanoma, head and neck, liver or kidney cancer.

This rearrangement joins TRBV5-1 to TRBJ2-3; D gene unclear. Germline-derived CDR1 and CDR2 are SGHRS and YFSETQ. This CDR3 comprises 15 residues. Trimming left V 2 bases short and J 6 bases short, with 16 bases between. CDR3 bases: TGCGCCAGCAGCTTAAGAGGAGCCAATGGCGATACGCAGTATTTT. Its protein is CASSLRGANGDTQYF.

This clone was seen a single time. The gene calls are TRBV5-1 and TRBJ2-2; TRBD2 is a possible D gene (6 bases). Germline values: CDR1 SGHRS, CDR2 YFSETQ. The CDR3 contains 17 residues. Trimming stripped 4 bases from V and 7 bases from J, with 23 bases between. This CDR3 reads CASSIDHTGGFGGELFF. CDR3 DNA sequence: TGCGCCAGCAGCATAGACCATACCGGGGGATTTGGCGGGGAGCTGTTTTTT.

The CDR3 DNA reads TGTGCCAGCAGTTTCTCGGGGGCAACTAATGAAAAACTGTTTTTT. This gives the protein CASSFSGATNEKLFF. The chain is built from TRBV28 and TRBJ1-4; D is possibly TRBD1 (5 bases). The V and J ends lost 3 bases and 0 bases respectively, with 8 bases between them. In germline, CDR1 is MDHEN, CDR2 SYDVKM. This CDR3 is 15 amino acids long.

The DNA of the CDR3 is TGTGCCAGCAGTGCTAGCGGGAGGGCTTACGAGCAGTACTTC. This codes for CASSASGRAYEQYF. The V call is TRBV27, the J call TRBJ2-7; TRBD2 agrees at 12 bases. Germline V gene data show CDR1 as MNHEY and CDR2 as SMNVEV (reference sequence). The CDR3 is 14 residues long. V shed 5 bases and J 4 bases; nucleotides not matched to a gene: 3.

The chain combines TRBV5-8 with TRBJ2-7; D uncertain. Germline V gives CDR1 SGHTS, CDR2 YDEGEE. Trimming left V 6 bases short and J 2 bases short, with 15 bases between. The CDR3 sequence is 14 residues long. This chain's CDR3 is CASMLVGGTYEQYF. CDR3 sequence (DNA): TGTGCCAGCATGCTAGTCGGCGGTACCTACGAGCAGTACTTC.

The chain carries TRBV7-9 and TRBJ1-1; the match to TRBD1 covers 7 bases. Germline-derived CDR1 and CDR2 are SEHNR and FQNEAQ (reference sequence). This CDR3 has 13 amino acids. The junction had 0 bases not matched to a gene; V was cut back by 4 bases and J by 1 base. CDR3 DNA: TGTGCCAGCAGCTACAGGGGGAACACTGAAGCTTTCTTT. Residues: CASSYRGNTEAFF. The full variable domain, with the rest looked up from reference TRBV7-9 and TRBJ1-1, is DTGVSQNPRHKITKRGQNVTFRCDPISEHNRLYWYRQTLGQGPEFLTYFQNEAQLEKSRLLSDRFSAERPKGSFSTLEIQRTEQGDSAMYLCASSYRGNTEAFFGQGTRLTVV.

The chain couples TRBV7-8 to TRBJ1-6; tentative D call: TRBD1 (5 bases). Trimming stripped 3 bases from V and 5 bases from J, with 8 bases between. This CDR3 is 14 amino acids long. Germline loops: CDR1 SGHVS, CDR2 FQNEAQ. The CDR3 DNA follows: TGTGCCAGCAGCTTTGAGGGGAATAATTCACCCCTCCACTTT. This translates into CASSFEGNNSPLHF. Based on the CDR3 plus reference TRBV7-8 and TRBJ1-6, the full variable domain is GAGVSQSPRYKVAKRGQDVALRCDPISGHVSLFWYQQALGQGPEFLTYFQNEAQLDKSGLPSDRFFAERPEGSVSTLKIQRTQQEDSAVYLCASSFEGNNSPLHFGNGTRLTVT.

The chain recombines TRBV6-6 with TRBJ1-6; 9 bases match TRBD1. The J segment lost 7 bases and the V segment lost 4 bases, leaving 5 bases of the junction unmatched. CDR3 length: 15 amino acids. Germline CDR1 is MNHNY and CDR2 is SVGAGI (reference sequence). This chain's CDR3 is CASSWDRVGNSPLHF. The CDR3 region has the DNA TGTGCCAGCAGTTGGGACAGGGTCGGGAATTCACCCCTCCACTTT.

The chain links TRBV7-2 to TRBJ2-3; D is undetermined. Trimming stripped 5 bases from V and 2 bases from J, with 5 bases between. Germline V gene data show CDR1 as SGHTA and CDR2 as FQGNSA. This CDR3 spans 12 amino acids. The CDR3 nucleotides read TGTGCCAGCAGCCCCTCCACAGATACGCAGTATTTT. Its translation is CASSPSTDTQYF.

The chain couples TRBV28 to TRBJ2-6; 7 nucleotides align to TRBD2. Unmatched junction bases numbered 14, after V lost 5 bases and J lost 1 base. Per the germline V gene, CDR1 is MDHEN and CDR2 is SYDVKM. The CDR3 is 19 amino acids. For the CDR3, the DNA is TGTGCCAGCAGTCCACTTGGGGGGGGTGCCCTTTCTGGGGCCAACGTCCTGACTTTC. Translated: CASSPLGGGALSGANVLTF.

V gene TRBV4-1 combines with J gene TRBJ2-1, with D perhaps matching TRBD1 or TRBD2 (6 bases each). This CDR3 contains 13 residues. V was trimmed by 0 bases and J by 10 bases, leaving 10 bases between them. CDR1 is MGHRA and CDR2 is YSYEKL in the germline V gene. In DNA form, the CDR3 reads TGCGCCAGCAGCCAAGATCGGGGGCGGGAGCAGTTCTTC. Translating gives CASSQDRGREQFF.

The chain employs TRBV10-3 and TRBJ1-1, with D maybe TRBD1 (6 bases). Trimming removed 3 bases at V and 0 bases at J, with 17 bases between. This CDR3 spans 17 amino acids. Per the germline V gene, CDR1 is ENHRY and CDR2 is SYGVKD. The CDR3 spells CAISDPKGGGLNTEAFF. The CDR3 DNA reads TGTGCCATCAGTGATCCCAAGGGAGGGGGGTTGAACACTGAAGCTTTCTTT.

CDR3 nucleotide sequence: TGTGCCAGCAGTTTATTCCACGGGACCCTCGGCTATGGCTACACCTTC. This sequence encodes CASSLFHGTLGYGYTF. This chain connects TRBV28 to TRBJ1-2; maybe TRBD1 (5 bases). Trimming pared 1 base from V and 4 bases from J, leaving 16 bases between. The CDR3 extends over 16 amino acids. The germline gives CDR1 MDHEN, CDR2 SYDVKM.

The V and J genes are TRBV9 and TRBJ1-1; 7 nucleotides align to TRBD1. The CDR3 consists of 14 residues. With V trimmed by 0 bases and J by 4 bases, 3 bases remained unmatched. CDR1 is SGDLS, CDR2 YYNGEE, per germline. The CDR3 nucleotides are TGTGCCAGCAGCGTAGACAGGGGAGGCACTGAAGCTTTCTTT. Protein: CASSVDRGGTEAFF.

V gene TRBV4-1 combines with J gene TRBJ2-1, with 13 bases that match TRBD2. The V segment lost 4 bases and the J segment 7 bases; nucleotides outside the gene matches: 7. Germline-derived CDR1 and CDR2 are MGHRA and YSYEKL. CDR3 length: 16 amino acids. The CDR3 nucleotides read TGCGCCAGCAGCCGCACCCGGACTAGCGGGAGTAATGAGCAGTTCTTC. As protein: CASSRTRTSGSNEQFF.

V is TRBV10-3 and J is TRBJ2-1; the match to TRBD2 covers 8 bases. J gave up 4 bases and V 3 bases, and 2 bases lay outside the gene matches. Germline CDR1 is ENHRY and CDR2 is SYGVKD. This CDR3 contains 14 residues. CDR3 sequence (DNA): TGTGCCATCAGTGACGCTAGCGGGTACAATGAGCAGTTCTTC. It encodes CAISDASGYNEQFF.

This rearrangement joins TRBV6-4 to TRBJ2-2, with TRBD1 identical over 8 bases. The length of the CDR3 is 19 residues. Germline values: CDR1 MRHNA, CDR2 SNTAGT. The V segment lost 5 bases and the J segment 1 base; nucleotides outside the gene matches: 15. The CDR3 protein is CASSIPPGQANKNTGELFF. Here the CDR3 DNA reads TGTGCCAGCAGTATACCCCCGGGACAGGCGAACAAGAACACCGGGGAGCTGTTTTTT.

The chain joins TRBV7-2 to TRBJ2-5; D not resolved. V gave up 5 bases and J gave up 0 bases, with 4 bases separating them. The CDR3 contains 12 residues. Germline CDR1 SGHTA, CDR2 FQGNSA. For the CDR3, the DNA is TGTGCCAGCAGCCTGTACCAAGAGACCCAGTACTTC. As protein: CASSLYQETQYF.

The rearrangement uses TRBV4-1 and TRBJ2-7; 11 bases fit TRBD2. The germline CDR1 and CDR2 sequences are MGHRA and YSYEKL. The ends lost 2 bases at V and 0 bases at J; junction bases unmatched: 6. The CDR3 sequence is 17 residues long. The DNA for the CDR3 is TGCGCCAGCAGCCAAACCCTCCTAGCGGGAGGCTCCTACGAGCAGTACTTC. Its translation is CASSQTLLAGGSYEQYF.

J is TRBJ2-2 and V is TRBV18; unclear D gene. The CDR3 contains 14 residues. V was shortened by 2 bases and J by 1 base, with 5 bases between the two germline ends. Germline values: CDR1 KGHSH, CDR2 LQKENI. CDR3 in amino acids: CASSPAGNTGELFF. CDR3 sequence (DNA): TGTGCCAGCTCACCAGCAGGGAACACCGGGGAGCTGTTTTTT.

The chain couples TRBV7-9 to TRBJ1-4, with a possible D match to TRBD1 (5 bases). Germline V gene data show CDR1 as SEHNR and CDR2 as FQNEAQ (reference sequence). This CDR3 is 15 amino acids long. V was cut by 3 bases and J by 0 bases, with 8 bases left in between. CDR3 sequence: CASSFGDATNEKLFF. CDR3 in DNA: TGTGCCAGCAGCTTCGGGGACGCAACTAATGAAAAACTGTTTTTT.

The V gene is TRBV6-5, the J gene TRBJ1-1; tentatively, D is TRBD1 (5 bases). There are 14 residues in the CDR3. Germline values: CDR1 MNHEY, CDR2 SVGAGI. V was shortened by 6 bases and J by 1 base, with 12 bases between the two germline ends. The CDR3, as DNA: TGTGCCAGCAGAGGTGCAGGGAGGAACACTGAAGCTTTCTTT. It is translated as CASRGAGRNTEAFF.

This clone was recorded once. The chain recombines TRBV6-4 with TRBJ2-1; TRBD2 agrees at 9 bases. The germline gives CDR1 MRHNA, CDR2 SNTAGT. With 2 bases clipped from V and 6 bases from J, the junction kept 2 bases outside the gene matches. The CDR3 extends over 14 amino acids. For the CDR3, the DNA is TGTGCCAGCAGTGACGGCGGGGGGGCCAATGAGCAGTTCTTC. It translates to CASSDGGGANEQFF.

The CDR3 spells CASSQGKYTQYF. The DNA for the CDR3 is TGTGCCAGCAGCCAAGGGAAATATACGCAGTATTTT. The chain joins TRBV14 to TRBJ2-3; D is unclear. Germline V gives CDR1 SGHDN, CDR2 FVKESK. The CDR3 covers 12 residues. Trimming stripped 1 base from V and 7 bases from J, with 6 bases between. Drawing the rest from reference TRBV14 and TRBJ2-3, the complete variable domain is EAGVTQFPSHSVIEKGQTVTLRCDPISGHDNLYWYRRVMGKEIKFLLHFVKESKQDESGMPNNRFLAERTGGTYSTLKVQPAELEDSGVYFCASSQGKYTQYFGPGTRLTVL.

CDR3 amino acids: CASSLVGETQYF. The CDR3 bases are TGTGCCAGCAGTTTAGTCGGGGAGACCCAGTACTTC. The chain couples TRBV27 to TRBJ2-5, with D uncertain. CDR1 is MNHEY, CDR2 SMNVEV, per germline (reference sequence). V was trimmed by 2 bases and J by 5 bases, leaving 6 bases between them. This CDR3 spans 12 amino acids.